This note documents a single T cell receptor (beta chain) sequence. This entry comes from a study of blood T cell repertoires in COVID-19. In the study overall: Whether acute or convalescent, the COVID-19 samples came from the United States, Italy and Spain. The cDNA or gDNA used as material had been derived from T cells, B-cell-depleted T cells, or PBMCs.

In the original processing: Reference gene primer amplification gave nucleated cell count estimates. TCRdb keeps only in-frame clones here, not all; method: immunoSEQ multiplex PCR. That table supplies the V and J calls and clone size; D and trimming were determined from the DNA. The sample shows under 250,000 clones, roughly 82% of them seen only once. The sample was peripheral blood. This clonotype was obtained from a woman aged 70-85 years with acute or convalescent COVID-19.

The DNA for the CDR3 is TGTGCCTGGGATTGGGACAGTAACACTGAAGCTTTCTTT. It translates to CAWDWDSNTEAFF. This chain uses TRBV30 with TRBJ1-1; TRBD1 agrees at 7 bases. The CDR3 spans 13 residues. Germline V gene lookup returns CDR1 GTSNPN and CDR2 SVGIG (reference sequence). V shed 5 bases and J 2 bases; nucleotides not matched to a gene: 5.